A single T cell receptor (beta chain) is shown here with its context. This CDR3 contains 15 residues. Germline V lookup: CDR1 SGHTA, CDR2 FQGNSA. V trimming: 0 bases; J trimming: 5 bases; junction bases outside the gene matches: 4. Both 60 Vbeta primers and 13 Jbeta primers went into the PCR. Some clones are missing from TCRdb's copy, which holds only in-frame ones; the method was immunoSEQ multiplex PCR. The sample yields some 100,000 clones, about 73% seen once. This specimen belongs to a study of cytomegalovirus exposure and HLA in healthy donors. This receptor was obtained from a woman aged 40 to 50 in good health and CMV-seropositive. The rearrangement links TRBV7-2 to TRBJ2-1; TRBD2 agrees at 7 bases. Sequencing was performed on PBMCs. The CDR3 DNA reads as TGTGCCAGCAGCTTAGCTAGCGGGTACGACAATGAGCAGTTCTTC. This gives the protein CASSLASGYDNEQFF.